The rows below give T cell receptor beta chains drawn from one sample of a study of shared clonotypes between healthy human individuals. Produced via immunoSEQ multiplex PCR; TCRdb's table is partial and in-frame only. The table lists some 580,000 clones, about 98% of them singletons. Sequenced material: naive CD8+ T cells sorted from blood. These TCRs come from a man aged 30 to 39 in good health. CDR3s include the opening cysteine and the closing phenylalanine or tryptophan. The order of the fields is D gene, V gene, CDR3 length, clone size, J gene, CDR3 protein, CDR3 DNA. The D gene is left open where the match is weak. For some rows the clone size is stated as once, few or many, or as a class when expanded; others skip it.

>NA|TRBV19|14|NA|TRBJ2-7
CASRPGASAYEQYF
TGTGCCAGTCGACCAGGGGCTAGCGCCTACGAGCAGTACTTC
>TRBD2|TRBV11-2|17|NA|TRBJ2-7
CASSLDVGVSGRGEQYF
TGTGCCAGCAGCTTAGACGTTGGTGTTAGCGGGAGGGGCGAGCAGTACTTC
>TRBD2|TRBV28|13|NA|TRBJ2-1
CASSLGGSNEQFF
TGTGCCAGCAGTTTAGGCGGGAGTAATGAGCAGTTCTTC
>TRBD1|TRBV6-5|15|NA|TRBJ2-5
CASSRATGGQETQYF
TGTGCCAGCAGTCGAGCTACAGGGGGCCAAGAGACCCAGTACTTC
>TRBD1|TRBV27|16|NA|TRBJ1-4
CASSPGQESTNEKLFF
TGTGCCAGCAGTCCCGGACAGGAGTCAACTAATGAAAAACTGTTTTTT
>TRBD1|TRBV5-1|15|NA|TRBJ1-1
CASSGTGGQVTEAFF
TGCGCCAGCAGCGGGACAGGGGGCCAGGTCACTGAAGCTTTCTTT
>NA|TRBV27|15|NA|TRBJ1-2
CASSIGTGAFYGYTF
TGTGCCAGCAGTATCGGGACGGGGGCTTTCTATGGCTACACCTTC
>NA|TRBV6-1|14|NA|TRBJ2-1
CASSEVSSYNEQFF
TGTGCCAGCAGTGAGGTCAGTTCCTACAATGAGCAGTTCTTC
>NA|TRBV7-6|14|NA|TRBJ2-1
CASSLGGNYNEQFF
TGTGCCAGCAGCTTAGGGGGGAACTACAATGAGCAGTTCTTC
>TRBD2|TRBV5-4|14|NA|TRBJ2-7
CASRRAGGSYEQYF
TGTGCCAGCAGAAGGGCGGGAGGGTCCTACGAGCAGTACTTC
>TRBD2|TRBV29-1|12|NA|TRBJ2-7
CSVEERGGEQYF
TGCAGCGTTGAAGAACGGGGGGGCGAGCAGTACTTC
>TRBD1|TRBV19|16|NA|TRBJ2-1
CASSESDRGVYNEQFF
TGTGCCAGTAGTGAATCGGACAGGGGAGTCTACAATGAGCAGTTCTTC
>NA|TRBV6-5|13|NA|TRBJ1-5
CASAGQGNQPQHF
TGTGCCAGCGCGGGCCAGGGCAATCAGCCCCAGCATTTT
>TRBD1|TRBV6-6|15|NA|TRBJ2-7
CASSPPGQGEYEQYF
TGTGCCAGCAGTCCGCCGGGACAGGGCGAGTACGAGCAGTACTTC
>TRBD2|TRBV29-1|15|NA|TRBJ2-1
CSVNPGTTNPYEQFF
TGCAGCGTCAACCCCGGGACTACGAACCCATATGAGCAGTTCTTC
>TRBD2|TRBV7-9|17|NA|TRBJ2-1
CASSLVSGTSAYNEQFF
TGTGCCAGCAGCTTAGTTTCCGGGACTAGCGCCTACAATGAGCAGTTCTTC
>TRBD1|TRBV7-9|16|NA|TRBJ1-5
CASSSTGGVSNQPQHF
TGTGCCAGCAGCTCCACAGGGGGCGTCAGCAATCAGCCCCAGCATTTT
>NA|TRBV29-1|12|NA|TRBJ2-5
CSATGPGETQYF
TGCAGCGCCACCGGGCCAGGGGAGACCCAGTACTTC
>TRBD1|TRBV5-6|14|NA|TRBJ1-2
CASSLRQGAYGYTF
TGTGCCAGCAGCTTGAGACAGGGGGCATATGGCTACACCTTC
>NA|TRBV7-9|14|once|TRBJ1-2
CASSFRDLRYGYTF
TGTGCCAGCAGCTTCAGGGATTTGCGCTATGGCTACACCTTC
>NA|TRBV6-5|15|NA|TRBJ1-5
CASSYSWGVGQPQHF
TGTGCCAGCAGTTACTCGTGGGGGGTAGGGCAGCCCCAGCATTTT
>TRBD1|TRBV7-6|16|NA|TRBJ2-7
CASSLGQGRAFYEQYF
TGTGCCAGCAGCCTAGGACAGGGCCGTGCCTTCTACGAGCAGTACTTC
>TRBD2|TRBV27|16|NA|TRBJ2-5
CASSLLLAGGVETQYF
TGTGCCAGCAGTTTACTCCTAGCGGGAGGAGTAGAGACCCAGTACTTC
>TRBD1|TRBV30|14|NA|TRBJ2-3
CAWSEGQGSDTQYF
TGTGCCTGGAGTGAAGGACAGGGCTCAGATACGCAGTATTTT
>NA|TRBV5-4|13|NA|TRBJ2-7
CASSLEPRYEQYF
TGTGCCAGCAGCTTGGAACCCAGATACGAGCAGTACTTC
>TRBD2|TRBV7-2|16|NA|TRBJ2-7
CASSLGAGVDSYEQYF
TGTGCCAGCAGCTTAGGGGCGGGAGTGGACTCCTACGAGCAGTACTTC
>TRBD2|TRBV7-8|17|NA|TRBJ2-1
CASSWGRLAGSGDEQFF
TGTGCCAGCAGCTGGGGCAGACTAGCGGGTAGTGGCGATGAGCAGTTCTTC
>TRBD2|TRBV6-4|22|NA|TRBJ2-5
CASSDSMDASGRVDTLQETQYF
TGTGCCAGCAGTGACTCGATGGACGCTAGCGGGAGGGTTGACACTTTACAAGAGACCCAGTACTTC
>NA|TRBV5-1|13|NA|TRBJ2-1
CASSLAPVREQFF
TGCGCCAGCAGCTTGGCCCCCGTGCGTGAGCAGTTCTTC
>NA|TRBV30|15|NA|TRBJ2-7
CAWRDPTGLSYEQYF
TGTGCCTGGAGAGACCCGACAGGCCTCTCCTACGAGCAGTACTTC
>TRBD2|TRBV7-9|14|NA|TRBJ2-7
CASSQQREFDEQYF
TGTGCCAGCAGCCAGCAGCGGGAGTTCGACGAGCAGTACTTC
>NA|TRBV13|15|NA|TRBJ1-5
CASSLGTGLNQPQHF
TGTGCCAGCAGCTTAGGGACAGGCCTCAATCAGCCCCAGCATTTT
>TRBD1|TRBV7-6|14|NA|TRBJ2-7
CASSYGTGGGEQYF
TGTGCCAGCAGCTACGGGACAGGGGGCGGCGAGCAGTACTTC
>TRBD1|TRBV5-1|16|NA|TRBJ2-5
CASSLAKTGGRETQYF
TGCGCCAGCAGCTTGGCTAAGACAGGGGGCCGAGAGACCCAGTACTTC
>TRBD1|TRBV29-1|14|NA|TRBJ2-1
CSGIRDRAYNEQFF
TGCAGCGGTATCCGGGACAGGGCCTACAATGAGCAGTTCTTC
>TRBD1|TRBV29-1|13|NA|TRBJ2-2
CSAGTVNTGELFF
TGCAGCGCCGGGACAGTGAACACCGGGGAGCTGTTTTTT
>TRBD1|TRBV7-9|12|NA|TRBJ2-7
CASSRDRAEQYF
TGTGCCAGCAGCCGCGACAGGGCAGAGCAGTACTTC
>NA|TRBV6-5|13|once|TRBJ2-7
CASSYSNVHEQYF
TGTGCCAGCAGTTACTCTAACGTCCACGAGCAGTACTTC
>NA|TRBV6-5|15|NA|TRBJ1-2
CASSYSIPGLDGYTF
TGTGCCAGCAGTTACTCGATACCGGGTCTGGATGGCTACACCTTC
>NA|TRBV7-9|14|NA|TRBJ1-2
CASSTSQASYGYTF
TGTGCCAGCAGCACCTCACAGGCTTCCTATGGCTACACCTTC
>TRBD2|TRBV5-1|15|NA|TRBJ2-7
CASSEGTSALDEQYF
TGCGCCAGCAGCGAGGGGACTAGCGCGTTAGACGAGCAGTACTTC
>NA|TRBV19|18|NA|TRBJ2-6
CASRKSGAQRYGANVLTF
TGTGCCAGTAGAAAATCCGGCGCTCAAAGATATGGGGCCAACGTCCTGACTTTC
>TRBD1|TRBV10-3|14|NA|TRBJ2-5
CATGTGGGGETQYF
TGTGCCACCGGGACAGGGGGCGGAGGGGAGACCCAGTACTTC
>TRBD2|TRBV11-3|16|NA|TRBJ2-1
CASSLRVAGGSDEQFF
TGTGCCAGCAGCTTAAGGGTGGCGGGAGGGTCCGATGAGCAGTTCTTC
>NA|TRBV7-3|14|NA|TRBJ2-1
CASSLTGLVNEQFF
TGTGCCAGCAGCTTAACGGGCCTAGTCAATGAGCAGTTCTTC
>NA|TRBV7-6|14|NA|TRBJ2-1
CASSSVLWGGEQFF
TGTGCCAGCAGTTCTGTTTTGTGGGGCGGAGAGCAGTTCTTC
>NA|TRBV7-3|15|once|TRBJ1-4
CASSPGVTTNEKLFF
TGTGCCAGCAGCCCGGGGGTGACAACTAATGAAAAACTGTTTTTT